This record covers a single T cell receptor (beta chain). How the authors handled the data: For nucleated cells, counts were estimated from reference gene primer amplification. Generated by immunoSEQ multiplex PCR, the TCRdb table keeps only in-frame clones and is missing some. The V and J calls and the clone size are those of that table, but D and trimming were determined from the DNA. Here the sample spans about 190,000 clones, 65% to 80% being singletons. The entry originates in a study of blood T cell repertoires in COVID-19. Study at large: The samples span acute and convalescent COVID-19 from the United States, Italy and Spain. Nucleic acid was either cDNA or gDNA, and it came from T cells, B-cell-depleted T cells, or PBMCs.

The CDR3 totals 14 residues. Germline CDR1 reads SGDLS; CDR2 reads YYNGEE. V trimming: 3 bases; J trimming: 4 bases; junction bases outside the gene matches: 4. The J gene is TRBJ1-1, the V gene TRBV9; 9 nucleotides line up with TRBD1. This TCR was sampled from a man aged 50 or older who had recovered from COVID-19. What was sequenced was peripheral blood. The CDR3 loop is CASSDGQGFTEAFF. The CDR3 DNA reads TGTGCCAGCAGCGATGGACAGGGGTTCACTGAAGCTTTCTTT.